This T cell receptor beta chain stems from a study of cytomegalovirus exposure and HLA in healthy donors. Use of 60 Vbeta and 13 Jbeta primers characterized the PCR. The table came from immunoSEQ multiplex PCR; TCRdb's copy has only in-frame clones and leaves some out. The table has about 110,000 clones, almost 75% seen once. Specimen: PBMCs. The TCR originated in a middle-aged man in good health and CMV-seronegative.

The CDR3 DNA reads as TGTGCCAGCAGCGTGGGGGGGGTTTTGGACACTGAAGCTTTCTTT. Translating gives CASSVGGVLDTEAFF. The chain has TRBV9 and TRBJ1-1; D possibly corresponds to TRBD1 (5 bases). The length of the CDR3 is 15 residues. Trimming removed 2 bases at V and 3 bases at J, with 14 bases between. Germline lookup yields CDR1 SGDLS and CDR2 YYNGEE.